This T cell receptor beta chain is from a study of blood T cells in healthy people across ages. General observations from the study: When set beside aged donors, long-lived donors presented more naive CD4+ cells and higher diversity.

Isolating PBMCs gave at least 6 million of these cells per sample. The CDR3 covers 16 residues. V was trimmed by 0 bases and J by 2 bases, leaving 12 bases between them. Germline values: CDR1 SGHRS, CDR2 YFSETQ. A J-beta primer mix and a sample-barcoded 5' primer were used in a second PCR of about 7 to 12 cycles. TCRdb reprocessed the 5' RACE reads via MiXCR and lists one record per CDR3 protein. Of some 940,000 distinct CDR3 sequences in the sample, around 29% are singletons; the top ten hold 10% to 13%. There are many counts of this clonotype. Its specificity is unknown. The sample was also reused in another study, on T cells of mothers and their children. This second report adds: Samples were obtained from a few healthy Caucasian mothers and their six children.

The V call is TRBV5-1, the J call TRBJ2-4; maybe TRBD2 (7 bases). This sequence was found in a middle-aged woman in good health. Sequences were obtained from blood. The CDR3 DNA sequence: TGCGCCAGCAGCTTGGCCGAGGGGGGGTCCAAAAACATTCAGTACTTC. Amino acid sequence: CASSLAEGGSKNIQYF.